The sequence of this TCR beta chain was determined in a study of cytomegalovirus exposure and HLA in healthy donors. General observations from the study: Altogether, 150 to 200 TCR beta chains were recorded as cytomegalovirus-associated. Using the classifier, cytomegalovirus status was reportedly diagnosed with high specificity and sensitivity.

On this clone itself: The antigen remains undetermined.

Sequenced by immunoSEQ multiplex PCR; TCRdb stores in-frame clones only, minus some. Of 100,000 to 150,000 clones in the sample, 90% to 95% were seen once. The donors were part of the validation cohort, which consisted of some 120 subjects and was separate from the first cohort of 666 subjects. This CDR3 is built from 17 residues. Trimming left V 0 bases short and J 4 bases short, with 18 bases between. Germline loops: CDR1 MGHRA, CDR2 YSYEKL. This clonotype originated in a woman aged 18-29 years in good health and CMV-seronegative. This chain connects TRBV4-1 to TRBJ1-2; TRBD1 is a possible D gene (6 bases). Sequencing was done on a sample of PBMCs. The CDR3: CASSQESGQLIPYGYTF. The CDR3 region has the DNA TGCGCCAGCAGCCAAGAATCCGGACAGCTGATCCCCTATGGCTACACCTTC.